The TCR beta chain under discussion was sequenced for a study of blood T cells in healthy people across ages. General study points: Since the PBMCs were unsorted, naive and antigen-experienced cells could not be conclusively compared.

Together with a sample-barcoded 5' primer, a J-beta primer mix was included in a second PCR lasting about 7 to 11 cycles. TCRdb re-called the 5' RACE reads with MiXCR, one entry per CDR3 protein. This sample has about 970,000 distinct CDR3 sequences; around 54% occur once, and the top ten carry 20% to 25%. With respect to this clonotype: Its antigen is not known.

The germline V and J ends were trimmed by 6 bases and 5 bases, with 10 bases remaining between them. The germline CDR1 and CDR2 sequences are MDHEN and SYDVKM. The CDR3 length is 12 residues. They isolated at least 6 million PBMCs from each sample. This TCR was recovered from a woman aged 55-70 years in good health. The chain has TRBV28 and TRBJ1-2, with D possibly TRBD1 on 5 matching bases. The sequenced material came from blood. The CDR3 here is CASRIGAYGYTF. In DNA form, the CDR3 reads TGTGCCAGCAGGATAGGGGCATATGGCTACACCTTC.